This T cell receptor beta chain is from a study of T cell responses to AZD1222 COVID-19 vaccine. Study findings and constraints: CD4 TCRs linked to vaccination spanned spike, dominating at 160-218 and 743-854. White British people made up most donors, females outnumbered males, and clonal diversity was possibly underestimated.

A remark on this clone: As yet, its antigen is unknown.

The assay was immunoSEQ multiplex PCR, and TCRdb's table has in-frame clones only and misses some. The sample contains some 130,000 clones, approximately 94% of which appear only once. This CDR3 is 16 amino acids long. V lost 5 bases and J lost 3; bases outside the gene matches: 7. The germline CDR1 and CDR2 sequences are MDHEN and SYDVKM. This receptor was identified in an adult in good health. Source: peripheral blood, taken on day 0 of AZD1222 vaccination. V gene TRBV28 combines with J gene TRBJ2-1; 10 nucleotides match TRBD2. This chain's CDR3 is CASSPRGLAVYNEQFF. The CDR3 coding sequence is TGTGCCAGCAGTCCCAGAGGACTAGCGGTCTACAATGAGCAGTTCTTC.